The rows below give T cell receptor beta chains drawn from one sample of a study of blood T cell repertoires in COVID-19. Profiling relied on immunoSEQ multiplex PCR, and the TCRdb table lists in-frame clones only, not all of them. The repertoire holds about 160,000 clones, around 82% seen once, with over 15% in the top ten. Sequencing used PBMCs or T cells enriched from blood (not recorded which). These receptors all come from a man aged 55 to 70 who had recovered from COVID-19. CDR3s include the opening cysteine and the closing phenylalanine or tryptophan. The D gene is left open where the match is weak. Only some rows state a clone size, as once, few, many or a class for expanded clones.

clone size: .; V gene: TRBV2; D gene: .; J gene: TRBJ1-1; CDR3 DNA: TGTGCCAGCAGTCGAAACTCCCTCGAGAACACTGAAGCTTTCTTT; CDR3 protein: CASSRNSLENTEAFF
clone size: few; V gene: TRBV6-5; D gene: .; J gene: TRBJ2-7; CDR3 DNA: TGTGCCAGCAGTCAGCCGGGACTCCCGATTGAGCAGTACTTC; CDR3 protein: CASSQPGLPIEQYF
clone size: .; V gene: TRBV2; D gene: TRBD1; J gene: TRBJ2-2; CDR3 DNA: TGTGCCAGCAGGGCCTCCGGGACAGGGCGGGAGGAGCTGTTTTTT; CDR3 protein: CASRASGTGREELFF
clone size: once; V gene: TRBV7-9; D gene: .; J gene: TRBJ2-1; CDR3 DNA: TGTGCCAGCAGCTTAGAGACAATGAAGCAGTTCTTC; CDR3 protein: CASSLETMKQFF
clone size: once; V gene: TRBV29-1; D gene: .; J gene: TRBJ1-4; CDR3 DNA: TGCAGCGTTGAAGCAATGGGCCTTAATGAAAAACTGTTTTTT; CDR3 protein: CSVEAMGLNEKLFF
clone size: .; V gene: TRBV28; D gene: TRBD2; J gene: TRBJ2-5; CDR3 DNA: TGTGCCAGCAGCCCAGGCGGGACTAGAGAGACCCAGTACTTC; CDR3 protein: CASSPGGTRETQYF
clone size: .; V gene: TRBV9; D gene: TRBD1; J gene: TRBJ1-5; CDR3 DNA: TGTGCCAGCAGCGCCACAGGGGGCAATCAGCCCCAGCATTTT; CDR3 protein: CASSATGGNQPQHF
clone size: .; V gene: TRBV2; D gene: .; J gene: TRBJ1-5; CDR3 DNA: TGTGCCAGCAGGGTACTCAATCAGCCCCAGCATTTT; CDR3 protein: CASRVLNQPQHF
clone size: .; V gene: TRBV3-1/TRBV3-2; D gene: .; J gene: TRBJ2-5; CDR3 DNA: TGTGCCAGCAGCCAAGTGGCCGCCGAGACCCAGTACTTC; CDR3 protein: CASSQVAAETQYF
clone size: .; V gene: TRBV28; D gene: TRBD2; J gene: TRBJ2-5; CDR3 DNA: TGTGCCAGCAGTTTATTAGGGAGGGGCGGGGAGACCCAGTACTTC; CDR3 protein: CASSLLGRGGETQYF
clone size: few; V gene: TRBV15; D gene: .; J gene: TRBJ2-2; CDR3 DNA: TGTGCCACCAGCAGAGAGGAGGGACCTGCGAACACCGGGGAGCTGTTTTTT; CDR3 protein: CATSREEGPANTGELFF
clone size: .; V gene: TRBV4-1; D gene: TRBD1; J gene: TRBJ1-1; CDR3 DNA: TGCGCCAGCAGCCAGACAGGGTTAATGAACACTGAAGCTTTCTTT; CDR3 protein: CASSQTGLMNTEAFF
clone size: .; V gene: TRBV5-1; D gene: TRBD2; J gene: TRBJ2-1; CDR3 DNA: TGCGCCAGCAGCGGGGGCGGGAGGGCCCGAGATGAGCAGTTCTTC; CDR3 protein: CASSGGGRARDEQFF
clone size: .; V gene: TRBV2; D gene: TRBD1; J gene: TRBJ1-2; CDR3 DNA: TGTGCCAGTTTTCAGGGGGCTCCGGCCTATGGCTACACCTTC; CDR3 protein: CASFQGAPAYGYTF
clone size: .; V gene: TRBV12-5; D gene: TRBD1; J gene: TRBJ2-2; CDR3 DNA: TGTGCTAGTGGTTCGGGACAGGGAGGGACCGGGGAGCTGTTTTTT; CDR3 protein: CASGSGQGGTGELFF
clone size: .; V gene: TRBV19; D gene: TRBD1; J gene: TRBJ1-4; CDR3 DNA: TGTGCCAGTAATCCCGGGACAGGTTTTGCAACTAATGAAAAACTGTTTTTT; CDR3 protein: CASNPGTGFATNEKLFF
clone size: .; V gene: TRBV27; D gene: TRBD1; J gene: TRBJ2-2; CDR3 DNA: TGTGCCAGCAGGAGGACAGGGGATGGGGAGCTGTTTTTT; CDR3 protein: CASRRTGDGELFF
clone size: .; V gene: TRBV24-1; D gene: .; J gene: TRBJ1-2; CDR3 DNA: TGTGCCACCAGTGTAGCGGGGGGCTATGGCTACACCTTC; CDR3 protein: CATSVAGGYGYTF
clone size: .; V gene: TRBV6-1; D gene: TRBD1; J gene: TRBJ1-2; CDR3 DNA: TGTGCCAGCAGTGAGGGGGACAGGGGGAACTATGGCTACACCTTC; CDR3 protein: CASSEGDRGNYGYTF
clone size: few; V gene: TRBV3-1/TRBV3-2; D gene: TRBD2; J gene: TRBJ2-3; CDR3 DNA: TGTGCCAGCAGCAACCTAGCGGGTCCTAGCACAGATACGCAGTATTTT; CDR3 protein: CASSNLAGPSTDTQYF
clone size: few; V gene: TRBV7-3; D gene: .; J gene: TRBJ1-1; CDR3 DNA: TGTGCCAGCAGCTCCGGAGGAATCGGGAACACTGAAGCTTTCTTT; CDR3 protein: CASSSGGIGNTEAFF
clone size: .; V gene: TRBV18; D gene: .; J gene: TRBJ1-1; CDR3 DNA: TGTGCCAGCTCACCCCTATGGGCAGACACTGAAGCTTTCTTT; CDR3 protein: CASSPLWADTEAFF
clone size: .; V gene: TRBV27; D gene: TRBD1; J gene: TRBJ1-2; CDR3 DNA: TGTGCCAGCGGCCTTCTACAGGGGATGGATGGCTACACCTTC; CDR3 protein: CASGLLQGMDGYTF
clone size: once; V gene: TRBV7-8; D gene: TRBD2; J gene: TRBJ2-7; CDR3 DNA: TGTGCCAGCAGCTTATTACGGGAGGGCAACGAGCAGTACTTC; CDR3 protein: CASSLLREGNEQYF
clone size: .; V gene: TRBV7-9; D gene: TRBD1; J gene: TRBJ1-5; CDR3 DNA: TGTGCCAGCAGCTTAGGTGTTGGGACAGGGGAGAATCAGCCCCAGCATTTT; CDR3 protein: CASSLGVGTGENQPQHF
clone size: .; V gene: TRBV5-4; D gene: TRBD1; J gene: TRBJ1-4; CDR3 DNA: TGTGCCAGCAGCCCGGCCTCCGACAGGGGCGCGCACGAAAAACTGTTTTTT; CDR3 protein: CASSPASDRGAHEKLFF
clone size: .; V gene: TRBV27; D gene: TRBD1; J gene: TRBJ2-7; CDR3 DNA: TGTGCCAGCACCCCTTCCGTAGGGGGCGCGTCCTACGAGCAGTACTTC; CDR3 protein: CASTPSVGGASYEQYF
clone size: few; V gene: TRBV28; D gene: .; J gene: TRBJ2-1; CDR3 DNA: TGTGCCAGCACTCCCACACAGGGAAAGAGAAATGAGCAGTTCTTC; CDR3 protein: CASTPTQGKRNEQFF
clone size: once; V gene: TRBV28; D gene: .; J gene: TRBJ1-2; CDR3 DNA: TGTGCCAGCAGTTCTAGCCGGAGGGATGCCAACTATGGCTACACCTTC; CDR3 protein: CASSSSRRDANYGYTF
clone size: .; V gene: TRBV3-1/TRBV3-2; D gene: TRBD1; J gene: TRBJ2-7; CDR3 DNA: TGTGCCAGCACGACAGGGGGAGTCTACGAGCAGTACTTC; CDR3 protein: CASTTGGVYEQYF
clone size: .; V gene: TRBV6-1; D gene: .; J gene: TRBJ2-3; CDR3 DNA: TGTGCCAGCAGTGAAGGACAGCCTACAGATACGCAGTATTTT; CDR3 protein: CASSEGQPTDTQYF
clone size: .; V gene: TRBV11-3; D gene: TRBD1; J gene: TRBJ1-2; CDR3 DNA: TGTGCCAGCAGCTTAGATAGAAGGGGGCGCTCCCACTATGGCTACACCTTC; CDR3 protein: CASSLDRRGRSHYGYTF
clone size: .; V gene: TRBV7-8; D gene: TRBD1; J gene: TRBJ2-5; CDR3 DNA: TGTGCCAGCAGCAACCACGGGACAGCCCAAGAGACCCAGTACTTC; CDR3 protein: CASSNHGTAQETQYF
clone size: .; V gene: TRBV28; D gene: TRBD1; J gene: TRBJ1-4; CDR3 DNA: TGTGCCAGCATGGGACAGGCTGAAAAACTGTTTTTT; CDR3 protein: CASMGQAEKLFF
clone size: .; V gene: TRBV4-2; D gene: .; J gene: TRBJ1-4; CDR3 DNA: TGTGCCAGCAGCCAAGGGGGAGGTCTCGACGCTAATGAAAAACTGTTTTTT; CDR3 protein: CASSQGGGLDANEKLFF
clone size: once; V gene: TRBV27; D gene: TRBD1; J gene: TRBJ1-4; CDR3 DNA: TGTGCCAGCAGCTCAGGGGGCTTAAGAGAAAAACTGTTTTTT; CDR3 protein: CASSSGGLREKLFF
clone size: .; V gene: TRBV7-2; D gene: .; J gene: TRBJ2-7; CDR3 DNA: TGTGCCAGCAGCGCCCCTCGTCAAACAGGGACCTACGAGCAGTACTTC; CDR3 protein: CASSAPRQTGTYEQYF
clone size: .; V gene: TRBV6-5; D gene: .; J gene: TRBJ2-7; CDR3 DNA: TGTGCCAGCAGTTACTCGAGCTCCTACGAGCAGTACTTC; CDR3 protein: CASSYSSSYEQYF
clone size: .; V gene: TRBV28; D gene: .; J gene: TRBJ2-7; CDR3 DNA: TGTGCCAGCAGTCCTCTCAGGGGGGCAGGGAACCCCTACGAGCAGTACTTC; CDR3 protein: CASSPLRGAGNPYEQYF
clone size: few; V gene: TRBV5-1; D gene: .; J gene: TRBJ2-2; CDR3 DNA: TGCGCCAGCAGCTTGGAGGGACAATCGCCCGGGGAGCTGTTTTTT; CDR3 protein: CASSLEGQSPGELFF
clone size: .; V gene: TRBV29-1; D gene: TRBD1; J gene: TRBJ2-5; CDR3 DNA: TGCAGCGCCGGAAAAACAGGGGGCCGAGAGACCCAGTACTTC; CDR3 protein: CSAGKTGGRETQYF
clone size: once; V gene: TRBV30; D gene: .; J gene: TRBJ1-4; CDR3 DNA: TGTGCCTGGAGGAGGGGGACTAATGAAAAACTGTTTTTT; CDR3 protein: CAWRRGTNEKLFF
clone size: .; V gene: TRBV6-2/TRBV6-3; D gene: .; J gene: TRBJ2-5; CDR3 DNA: TGTGCCAGCAGTTACGGGCGGGACCGTTGGGAGACCCAGTACTTC; CDR3 protein: CASSYGRDRWETQYF
clone size: .; V gene: TRBV6-5; D gene: .; J gene: TRBJ1-4; CDR3 DNA: TGTGCCAGCAGGGAGGGGCGGATAAGTGAAAAACTGTTTTTT; CDR3 protein: CASREGRISEKLFF
clone size: .; V gene: TRBV6-4; D gene: .; J gene: TRBJ1-5; CDR3 DNA: TGTGCCAGCAGCCCCAGTGCGGCCAGCAATCAGCCCCAGCATTTT; CDR3 protein: CASSPSAASNQPQHF
clone size: .; V gene: TRBV15; D gene: TRBD1; J gene: TRBJ1-5; CDR3 DNA: TGTGCCACCAGCAAACAGGGGTGGGGGGTCGTAAATCAGCCCCAGCATTTT; CDR3 protein: CATSKQGWGVVNQPQHF
clone size: .; V gene: TRBV4-2; D gene: TRBD2; J gene: TRBJ2-7; CDR3 DNA: TGTGCCAGCAGCGAAGAGGGCATAGGCGGGGGGGGCTACGAGCAGTACTTC; CDR3 protein: CASSEEGIGGGGYEQYF
clone size: .; V gene: TRBV24-1; D gene: TRBD1; J gene: TRBJ2-1; CDR3 DNA: TGTGCCACCAGGAGGACAGGGGGCGCGTCCAATGAGCAGTTCTTC; CDR3 protein: CATRRTGGASNEQFF
clone size: .; V gene: TRBV4-2; D gene: TRBD2; J gene: TRBJ2-7; CDR3 DNA: TGTGCCAGCAGCCCCTATAGGACTAGCGGGAGTTACGAGCAGTACTTC; CDR3 protein: CASSPYRTSGSYEQYF
clone size: .; V gene: TRBV18; D gene: TRBD1; J gene: TRBJ2-7; CDR3 DNA: TGTGCCAGCTCACCTATCGGACAGGGGGCAGGATCCTACGAGCAGTACTTC; CDR3 protein: CASSPIGQGAGSYEQYF
clone size: .; V gene: TRBV29-1; D gene: .; J gene: TRBJ2-1; CDR3 DNA: TGCAGCGTTGAAGAGGGCAGGGTGGGGAATGAGCAGTTCTTC; CDR3 protein: CSVEEGRVGNEQFF
clone size: .; V gene: TRBV7-2; D gene: .; J gene: TRBJ2-2; CDR3 DNA: TGTGCCAGCAGCTTAGTGGACATTCGGGACACCGGGGAGCTGTTTTTT; CDR3 protein: CASSLVDIRDTGELFF
clone size: once; V gene: TRBV5-8; D gene: TRBD1; J gene: TRBJ2-7; CDR3 DNA: TGTGCCAGCAGCTTGGAACAGGGGCCGAGGGAGCAGTACTTC; CDR3 protein: CASSLEQGPREQYF
clone size: .; V gene: TRBV9; D gene: TRBD2; J gene: TRBJ2-1; CDR3 DNA: TGTGCCAGCAGCGTAGAACTAGCGGGAACTTCGAATGAGCAGTTCTTC; CDR3 protein: CASSVELAGTSNEQFF
clone size: .; V gene: TRBV6-2/TRBV6-3; D gene: .; J gene: TRBJ2-1; CDR3 DNA: TGTGCCAGCAGTTACTTAGGGGCCAATGAGCAGTTCTTC; CDR3 protein: CASSYLGANEQFF